The 23 T cell receptor beta chains given below trace back to one sample, sequenced in a study of blood T cell repertoires in COVID-19. Sequenced by immunoSEQ multiplex PCR; TCRdb stores in-frame clones only, minus some. Counted here are about 160,000 clones, about 83% occurring once; the ten biggest clones make up around 8.1%. Sequencing was performed on peripheral blood. The receptors derive from a man aged 55-75 years with acute or convalescent COVID-19.

This sequence joins TRBV5-6 and TRBJ1-4, with no clear D. Looked up from germline, CDR1 is SGHDT and CDR2 is YYEEEE. This CDR3 has 14 amino acids. V gave up 4 bases and J gave up 8 bases, with 15 bases separating them. Here the CDR3 reads CASSRQTSGEKLFF. For the CDR3, the DNA is TGTGCCAGCAGCCGGCAAACCTCGGGAGAAAAACTGTTTTTT.

The rearrangement joins TRBV13 to TRBJ2-1; 11 bases are a match to TRBD2. Looked up from germline, CDR1 is PRHDT and CDR2 is FYEKMQ (reference sequence). V was pared by 4 bases and J by 6 bases, with 8 bases of the junction left unmatched. The CDR3 covers 16 residues. The DNA of the CDR3 is TGTGCCAGCAGCTCAGGGGGACTAGCGGCCTCCAATGAGCAGTTCTTC. Translation gives CASSSGGLAASNEQFF.

The V and J genes are TRBV5-1 and TRBJ2-2, with D perhaps TRBD2 (6 bases). This CDR3 contains 14 residues. Germline assignment: CDR1 SGHRS and CDR2 YFSETQ. The ends were cut back, 0 bases at V and 7 bases at J, with 10 bases in the middle. DNA of the CDR3: TGCGCCAGCAGCTTGGCCCAGGGAGGCGGGGAGCTGTTTTTT. It codes for CASSLAQGGGELFF.

This clone was seen a handful of times. The V and J genes are TRBV11-2 and TRBJ2-5, with TRBD2 matching 9 bases. V was pared by 1 base and J by 5 bases, with 8 bases of the junction left unmatched. The CDR3 has 16 residues. Per the germline V gene, CDR1 is SGHAT and CDR2 is FQNNGV. The CDR3 DNA is TGTGCCAGCAGCTTAGGGAGTGGACTAGCGTATGAGACCCAGTACTTC. Translated, it gives CASSLGSGLAYETQYF.

V is TRBV2 and J is TRBJ1-1, with no clear D. This CDR3 is built from 14 residues. Germline assignment: CDR1 SNHLY and CDR2 FYNNEI. Trimming took 4 bases from V and 1 from J, leaving 10 bases between them. The CDR3 region has the DNA TGTGCCAGCAGTGCCCAGGCCGGGAACACTGAAGCTTTCTTT. Its translation: CASSAQAGNTEAFF.

The V and J genes are TRBV6-2 or TRBV6-3 and TRBJ2-7; D not resolved. Germline V gene data show CDR1 as MNHEY and CDR2 as SVGEGT. The length of the CDR3 is 11 residues. Deletions cut 5 bases from V and 4 bases from J, with 6 bases between. The CDR3 region is CASSPRYEQYF. The CDR3 bases are TGTGCCAGCAGTCCCCGGTACGAGCAGTACTTC.

The V and J genes are TRBV7-2 and TRBJ2-7, with 9 bases identical to TRBD2. The trim removed 1 base at V and 4 bases at J, leaving 8 bases unmatched. CDR3 size: 16 residues. Germline CDR1 and CDR2: SGHTA and FQGNSA. The CDR3 loop is CASSLVPSGGLYEQYF. In DNA, the CDR3 is TGTGCCAGCAGCTTAGTCCCCAGCGGGGGGTTATACGAGCAGTACTTC.

The chain employs TRBV10-3 and TRBJ1-1; weak D call: TRBD1 (5 bases). The CDR3 covers 14 residues. Germline V gene data show CDR1 as ENHRY and CDR2 as SYGVKD. V shed 10 bases and J shed 1 base, with 16 bases lying between them. The CDR3 nucleotides read TGTGCCACCACTGGTGGGGCTGGGAACACTGAAGCTTTCTTT. Protein sequence: CATTGGAGNTEAFF.

The chain combines TRBV7-8 with TRBJ2-3; TRBD2 matches at 12 bases. J lost 6 bases, V lost 7 bases, and 8 bases had no gene match. Germline V gene lookup returns CDR1 SGHVS and CDR2 FQNEAQ. This CDR3 region has 15 residues. Written as DNA, the CDR3 is TGTGCCAGCACCCCTAGCGGGGGGGTTAGGGATACGCAGTATTTT. Translated: CASTPSGGVRDTQYF.

The genes are TRBV7-8 and TRBJ2-3; 8 positions match TRBD2. CDR3 length: 18 residues. CDR1 SGHVS and CDR2 FQNEAQ come from the germline V gene. V shed 7 bases and J 3 bases; nucleotides not matched to a gene: 18. The CDR3 DNA reads as TGTGCCAGCATGAGGACGGGGGGATTCACGGGAGGGACAGATACGCAGTATTTT. Translation gives CASMRTGGFTGGTDTQYF.

The V gene is TRBV3-1 (or the pseudogene TRBV3-2), the J gene TRBJ1-3; unclear D gene. CDR3 length equals 15 residues. V lost 3 bases and J 0 bases, leaving 9 bases between the germline ends. From germline, CDR1 is LGHDT and CDR2 YNNKEL (reference sequence). Here the CDR3 reads CASSHEITSGNTIYF. The CDR3 DNA sequence: TGTGCCAGCAGCCACGAGATCACCTCTGGAAACACCATATATTTT.

The chain couples TRBV27 to TRBJ2-1; D uncertain. The V gene's germline CDR1 is MNHEY and CDR2 SMNVEV (reference sequence). The CDR3 is made up of 12 amino acids. With 6 bases removed from V and 5 bases from J, the gap between germline ends came to 8 bases. The CDR3 loop reads CASSRRDNEQFF. The CDR3 DNA sequence: TGTGCCAGCAGCCGACGGGACAATGAGCAGTTCTTC.

This chain uses TRBV5-6 with TRBJ1-2; D perhaps matches TRBD1 (6 bases). Germline-derived CDR1 and CDR2 are SGHDT and YYEEEE. CDR3 length: 11 amino acids. With 4 bases removed from V and 9 bases from J, the gap between germline ends came to 10 bases. CDR3 in DNA: TGTGCCAGCAGCCTCGGGGGGCGCTACACCTTC. It codes for CASSLGGRYTF.

The J gene is TRBJ1-1, the V gene TRBV6-2 or TRBV6-3; the match to TRBD1 covers 7 bases. CDR3 length: 14 amino acids. J gave up 0 bases and V 5 bases, and 3 bases lay outside the gene matches. The germline gives CDR1 MNHEY, CDR2 SVGEGT. CDR3 bases: TGTGCCAGCAGTCTCAGGGGGATGAACACTGAAGCTTTCTTT. This sequence encodes CASSLRGMNTEAFF.

The chain couples TRBV7-9 to TRBJ1-2, with TRBD1 matching 7 bases. J gave up 6 bases and V 5 bases, and 9 bases lay outside the gene matches. The CDR3 has 14 residues. CDR1 and CDR2 (germline): SEHNR, FQNEAQ (reference sequence). This CDR3 is CASSTKRGQDGYTF. DNA of the CDR3: TGTGCCAGCAGCACGAAGAGGGGGCAGGATGGCTACACCTTC. Together with reference TRBV7-9 and TRBJ1-2, the CDR3 gives the full variable domain: DTGVSQNPRHKITKRGQNVTFRCDPISEHNRLYWYRQTLGQGPEFLTYFQNEAQLEKSRLLSDRFSAERPKGSFSTLEIQRTEQGDSAMYLCASSTKRGQDGYTFGSGTRLTVV.

This clone was counted many times. V is TRBV4-2 and J is TRBJ1-1, with no clear D. Germline V lookup: CDR1 LGHNA, CDR2 YNFKEQ. V was pared by 2 bases and J by 7 bases, with 8 bases between. This CDR3 comprises 12 residues. The CDR3 nucleotides read TGTGCCAGCAGCCAACGAGGAAATGAAGCTTTCTTT. This gives the protein CASSQRGNEAFF.

V gene TRBV6-5 combines with J gene TRBJ1-5; D is perhaps TRBD1 (6 bases). The germline V gene has CDR1 MNHEY and CDR2 SVGAGI. The CDR3 spans 13 residues. The V and J ends lost 6 bases and 6 bases respectively, with 12 bases between them. For the CDR3, the DNA is TGTGCCAGCAGGCCAGGGGTCGGTCAGCCCCAGCATTTT. The encoded protein is CASRPGVGQPQHF.

In this sample, this clone turned up a few times. The V and J genes are TRBV11-1 and TRBJ2-7; 7 nucleotides match TRBD1. The CDR3 runs to 13 residues. Germline V gene data show CDR1 as SGHAT and CDR2 as FQDESV (reference sequence). V was clipped by 6 bases and J by 2 bases; unmatched bases: 4. The CDR3 is CASRNRGAYEQYF. In DNA, the CDR3 is TGTGCCAGCAGGAACAGGGGAGCCTACGAGCAGTACTTC.

The J gene is TRBJ2-7, the V gene TRBV9; 9 bases match TRBD1. The length of the CDR3 is 15 residues. The germline V gene has CDR1 SGDLS and CDR2 YYNGEE. V lost 3 bases and J lost 0; bases outside the gene matches: 4. The CDR3 nucleotides read TGTGCCAGCAGCGACGGGACAGGGTCCTCCTACGAGCAGTACTTC. This gives the protein CASSDGTGSSYEQYF. The whole variable domain, remainder taken from reference TRBV9 and TRBJ2-7, is DSGVTQTPKHLITATGQRVTLRCSPRSGDLSVYWYQQSLDQGLQFLIQYYNGEERAKGNILERFSAQQFPDLHSELNLSSLELGDSALYFCASSDGTGSSYEQYFGPGTRLTVT.

This chain uses TRBV19 with TRBJ2-1; 10 bases are a match to TRBD2. CDR1 and CDR2 from the germline V gene are LNHDA and SQIVND (reference sequence). The CDR3 runs 16 residues. With V trimmed by 5 bases and J by 0 bases, 4 bases remained unmatched. CDR3 sequence (DNA): TGTGCCAGTAGTCTAAGCGGGGGGGCCTCCTACAATGAGCAGTTCTTC. Its translation is CASSLSGGASYNEQFF.

The chain links TRBV5-1 to TRBJ1-1, with TRBD1 as a possible D gene (6 bases). In germline, CDR1 is SGHRS, CDR2 YFSETQ. The CDR3 spans 16 residues. The germline V and J ends were trimmed by 3 bases and 1 base, with 16 bases remaining between them. The CDR3 DNA sequence: TGCGCCAGCAGCTGGGGCGACAGGACACAGAACACTGAAGCTTTCTTT. This sequence encodes CASSWGDRTQNTEAFF.

The rearrangement joins TRBV4-1 to TRBJ1-2; 9 bases map to TRBD1. The CDR3 is made up of 15 amino acids. The J segment lost 7 bases and the V segment lost 4 bases, leaving 10 bases of the junction unmatched. Germline CDR1 and CDR2: MGHRA and YSYEKL. CDR3 in amino acids: CASSPLGQGGSGYTF. For the CDR3, the DNA is TGCGCCAGCAGCCCACTGGGACAGGGAGGGTCTGGCTACACCTTC.

This chain links TRBV30 with TRBJ2-3; a possible D gene is TRBD2 (5 bases). The germline V gene has CDR1 GTSNPN and CDR2 SVGIG (reference sequence). V was shortened by 7 bases and J by 0 bases, with 11 bases between the two germline ends. The CDR3 has 13 amino acids. The CDR3: CALTTTSTDTQYF. The CDR3 DNA reads as TGTGCCTTGACTACCACTAGCACAGATACGCAGTATTTT.